This TCR beta chain came from a study of blood T cell repertoires in COVID-19. Study background: Researchers got acute and convalescent COVID-19 samples from the United States, Italy and Spain.

Per the original data handling: Reference gene primer amplification in the assay estimated nucleated cell counts. Method: immunoSEQ multiplex PCR; TCRdb's copy keeps in-frame clones and lacks some. For V, J and clone size, that table is used; D and trimming come from the DNA. The data show about 240,000 clones, with 75% to 90% seen just once and roughly an eighth held by the top ten. With 6 bases removed from V and 8 bases from J, the gap between germline ends came to 10 bases. In germline, CDR1 is SGHVS, CDR2 FQNEAQ. The CDR3 sequence is 11 residues long. The clonotype was recovered from a woman aged 55-69 years with active or convalescent COVID-19. The rearrangement links TRBV7-8 to TRBJ1-1; D is perhaps TRBD1 (6 bases). Material for sequencing was peripheral blood. For the CDR3, the DNA is TGTGCCAGCAGTTTAAGGGGGGAAGCTTTCTTT. Protein: CASSLRGEAFF.